The 30 T cell receptor beta chains below were found in one sample sequenced in a study of CDR3 diversity in severe acne. Using its own MiXCR run on the PCR reads, TCRdb lists one record per CDR3 protein. The profile covers more than 70,000 distinct CDR3 sequences, with roughly 49% appearing a single time and approximately 10% taken by the ten largest. Sequencing used blood. All receptors derive from a male donor with severe acne vulgaris.

V gene TRBV28 combines with J gene TRBJ2-1; D gene unclear. The CDR3 extends over 16 amino acids. Germline CDR1 and CDR2: MDHEN and SYDVKM. Trimming took off 3 bases at V and 3 bases at J, with 15 bases between the two ends. This CDR3 is CASSFRSRGNYNEQFF. The CDR3 nucleotides are TGTGCCAGCAGTTTTCGATCTAGAGGCAACTACAATGAGCAGTTCTTC.

V and J are TRBV25-1 and TRBJ1-5; 11 bases fit TRBD1. Germline CDR1 MGHDK, CDR2 SYGVNS. V shed 1 base, J shed 6 bases, and the junction held 8 bases outside the gene matches. This CDR3 spans 17 amino acids. CDR3 DNA sequence: TGTGCCAGCAGTGAATCGGGACAGGGGGTTGGGAGTCAGCCCCAGCATTTT. It encodes CASSESGQGVGSQPQHF.

This clonotype was counted a few times. CDR3 DNA sequence: TGTGCCAGCAGCTTAGGTCAGCGGGGGCGGGCCGATACGCAGTATTTT. Translating it yields CASSLGQRGRADTQYF. The chain carries TRBV13 and TRBJ2-3, with TRBD2 matching over 8 bases. This CDR3 spans 16 amino acids. In germline, CDR1 is PRHDT, CDR2 FYEKMQ (reference sequence). Trimming removed 0 bases from V and 6 bases from J; junction bases left unmatched: 8.

The chain has TRBV7-8 and TRBJ2-5, with 10 bases matching TRBD2. V lost 5 bases to trimming and J lost 5 bases; unmatched junction nucleotides: 11. The CDR3 has 16 amino acids. Germline V gene data show CDR1 as SGHVS and CDR2 as FQNEAQ. In nucleotides, the CDR3 is TGTGCCAGCAGCGCAACTAGCGGGATCCGGGGGGAGACCCAGTACTTC. It translates to CASSATSGIRGETQYF.

Regarding this clonotype: The missing conserved phenylalanine or tryptophan at the end of this CDR3 makes a read error likely. V gene TRBV19 combines with J gene TRBJ2-7; 9 nucleotides match TRBD2. The V segment lost 2 bases and the J segment 6 bases; nucleotides outside the gene matches: 8. The CDR3 loop spans 15 amino acids. In germline, CDR1 is LNHDA, CDR2 SQIVND (reference sequence). CDR3 DNA: TGTGCCAGTAGTATATCGTCTAGCGGGGTAACCGAGCAGTACCTC. Its protein product is CASSISSSGVTEQYL.

This clonotype was seen more than once but under ten times. The V gene is TRBV11-2, the J gene TRBJ2-5; tentatively, D is TRBD1 (6 bases). This CDR3 comprises 15 residues. V gave up 4 bases and J gave up 4 bases, with 16 bases separating them. Germline CDR1 SGHAT, CDR2 FQNNGV. The CDR3 bases are TGTGCCAGCAGCTCCAGACAGGCCCTAAGAGAGACCCAGTACTTC. This encodes CASSSRQALRETQYF.

By its share, this clonotype is medium-sized. The chain is built from TRBV7-2 and TRBJ2-7; 8 nucleotides agree with TRBD2. CDR3 length equals 14 residues. J was trimmed by 2 bases and V by 7 bases; bases with no gene match: 7. The germline V gene encodes CDR1 SGHTA and CDR2 FQGNSA. CDR3 DNA: TGTGCCAGCACCTACGGGGGGGCCCCCTACGAGCAGTACTTC. Its protein is CASTYGGAPYEQYF.

The table lists this clonotype with many counts. A much more abundant neighbour one base away suggests this may be a read error. V is TRBV12-5 and J is TRBJ2-3; D unclear. The CDR3 consists of 13 residues. Germline CDR1 is LGHNT and CDR2 is FRNRAP. CDR3 nucleotides: TGTGCTAATGGTTTCGGCTCGGGAGATACGCAGTATTTT. This gives the protein CANGFGSGDTQYF.

This clonotype has ten or more counts. The chain links TRBV2 to TRBJ2-2; the match to TRBD2 covers 9 bases. The germline gives CDR1 SNHLY, CDR2 FYNNEI. With V trimmed by 3 bases and J by 7 bases, 6 bases remained unmatched. This CDR3 has 15 residues. Here the CDR3 DNA reads TGTGCCAGCAGTGACCTAGCGGGATTAGTCGGGGAGCTGTTTTTT. It encodes CASSDLAGLVGELFF.

This clonotype came up a few times. The CDR3 sequence is CASSQDGLLAGGLNEQFF. In DNA form, the CDR3 reads TGCGCCAGCAGCCAAGATGGGCTCCTAGCGGGGGGGTTGAATGAGCAGTTCTTC. The chain carries TRBV4-3 and TRBJ2-1; 12 bases line up with TRBD2. The germline V gene has CDR1 LGHNA and CDR2 YSLEER. V dropped 0 bases and J dropped 7; count of bases not matched to a gene: 10. This CDR3 is 18 amino acids long.

The chain's CDR3 is CASSHAGTGGLGRRGYTF. DNA for the CDR3: TGTGCCAGCAGCCATGCGGGGACAGGGGGCTTAGGGCGTCGAGGCTACACCTTC. This sequence joins TRBV9 and TRBJ1-2; the match to TRBD1 covers 12 bases. V gave up 4 bases and J gave up 8 bases; unmatched junction bases: 18. The V gene's germline CDR1 is SGDLS and CDR2 YYNGEE. This CDR3 is 18 amino acids long.

Worth noting for this clonotype: A clone one base away is much larger, so this may be a read error. This chain connects TRBV29-1 to TRBJ1-2, with 10 bases fitting TRBD1. CDR1 and CDR2 (germline): SQVTM, ANQGSEA. The CDR3 is made up of 14 amino acids. DNA for the CDR3: TGCAACGTAGGGGACAGGGGCCTAAAGGGAGGCTACACCTTC. This codes for CNVGDRGLKGGYTF. Based on the CDR3 plus reference TRBV29-1 and TRBJ1-2, the full variable domain is SAVISQKPSRDICQRGTSLTIQCQVDSQVTMMFWYRQQPGQSLTLIATANQGSEATYESGFVIDKFPISRPNLTFSTLTVSNMSPEDSSIYLCNVGDRGLKGGYTFGSGTRLTVV.

To note about this clonotype: A much larger clone differs from this one at a single base, so this may be a read error. V is TRBV5-1 and J is TRBJ2-1, with D unclear. The CDR3 totals 15 residues. Trimming stripped 0 bases from V and 7 bases from J, with 14 bases between. Germline V gene data show CDR1 as SGHRS and CDR2 as YFSETQ. The CDR3 DNA reads TGCGCCAGCAGCTTGGAATGGTCGCTACAAAATGAGCAGTTCTTC. It specifies CASSLEWSLQNEQFF.

This clonotype has a count of ten or more. The chain recombines TRBV5-6 with TRBJ2-7, with 11 bases matching TRBD1. V was clipped by 2 bases and J by 3 bases; unmatched bases: 4. CDR3 length equals 15 residues. The germline V gene encodes CDR1 SGHDT and CDR2 YYEEEE. CDR3: CASSFGQGAVYEQYF. CDR3 DNA: TGTGCCAGCAGCTTTGGACAGGGGGCTGTCTACGAGCAGTACTTC. The complete variable domain, with remaining parts taken from reference TRBV5-6 and TRBJ2-7, reads DAGVTQSPTHLIKTRGQQVTLRCSPKSGHDTVSWYQQALGQGPQFIFQYYEEEERQRGNFPDRFSGHQFPNYSSELNVNALLLGDSALYLCASSFGQGAVYEQYFGPGTRLTVT.

The J gene is TRBJ2-1, the V gene TRBV12-3 or TRBV12-4; TRBD2 agrees at 8 bases. This CDR3 contains 17 residues. Trimming removed 5 bases from V and 6 bases from J; junction bases left unmatched: 15. DNA for the CDR3: TGTGCCAGCAGTCCCTCCCCCCTAGCGGGTGGGGTCAATGAGCAGTTCTTC. Protein sequence: CASSPSPLAGGVNEQFF.

This clonotype was detected only once. This chain links TRBV24-1 with TRBJ2-1; 11 nucleotides match TRBD2. The V gene's germline CDR1 is KGHDR and CDR2 SFDVKD. V lost 3 bases and J lost 8; bases outside the gene matches: 8. CDR3 length: 16 residues. The CDR3 here is CATSDTLAGVIDEQFF. As DNA, the CDR3 is TGTGCCACCAGTGATACACTAGCGGGAGTAATCGATGAGCAGTTCTTC.

In the case of this clonotype: A junction end diverges from the germline sequence, so it may reflect a read error. The CDR3 DNA sequence: TGTGCCAGCAGCGAAAGCTCTGGGACCAACGTCCTGACTTTC. Translating gives CASSESSGTNVLTF. The V gene is TRBV9, the J gene TRBJ2-6; D gene unclear. The CDR3 runs 14 residues. Germline V gene lookup returns CDR1 SGDLS and CDR2 YYNGEE. Full variable domain (missing parts from reference TRBV9 and TRBJ2-6): DSGVTQTPKHLITATGQRVTLRCSPRSGDLSVYWYQQSLDQGLQFLIQYYNGEERAKGNILERFSAQQFPDLHSELNLSSLELGDSALYFCASSESSGTNVLTFGAGSRLTVL.

The rearrangement joins TRBV20-1 to TRBJ2-1; 14 nucleotides agree with TRBD2. Germline V gene lookup returns CDR1 DFQATT and CDR2 SNEGSKA (reference sequence). CDR3 length equals 15 residues. Unmatched junction bases numbered 8, after V lost 4 bases and J lost 9 bases. CDR3 DNA: TGCAGTGCTAAGACTAGCGGGAGGGCCAGGGGTGAGCAGTTCTTC. As protein: CSAKTSGRARGEQFF.

CDR3 sequence reads: CSAAHFSPYEQYF. CDR3 nucleotides: TGCAGTGCTGCTCACTTCAGCCCCTACGAGCAGTACTTC. This rearrangement joins TRBV20-1 to TRBJ2-7; D not certain. The CDR3 length is 13 residues. V was pared by 5 bases and J by 2 bases, with 13 bases between. In germline, CDR1 is DFQATT, CDR2 SNEGSKA (reference sequence).

This clonotype has at least ten counts. This sequence joins TRBV6-1 and TRBJ2-7; possible D gene TRBD2, 6 bases. Between the trimmed V and J ends, which lost 3 bases and 1 base, there was a span of 16 bases. The germline V gene encodes CDR1 MNHNS and CDR2 SASEGT. This CDR3 spans 16 amino acids. CDR3 coding DNA: TGTGCCAGCAGTGACAACCGGGGGTTAGTATCCTACGAGCAGTACTTC. Its translation: CASSDNRGLVSYEQYF.

This clonotype was picked up many times. The chain links TRBV7-6 to TRBJ2-7, with 10 bases aligning to TRBD2. With 5 bases clipped from V and 2 bases from J, the junction kept 6 bases outside the gene matches. CDR1 is SGHVS, CDR2 FNYEAQ, per germline. The length of the CDR3 is 15 residues. The CDR3: CASSKAGGSTYEQYF. CDR3 sequence (DNA): TGTGCCAGCAGCAAAGCGGGAGGGAGTACCTACGAGCAGTACTTC.

Ten or more counts support this clonotype. The V gene is TRBV7-9, the J gene TRBJ1-4; unclear D gene. V lost 3 bases and J 6 bases, leaving 2 bases between the germline ends. From germline, CDR1 is SEHNR and CDR2 FQNEAQ (reference sequence). The CDR3 is made up of 11 amino acids. The CDR3 DNA is TGTGCCAGCAGCTTCGATGAAAAACTGTTTTTT. It translates to CASSFDEKLFF.

The gene calls are TRBV2 and TRBJ2-1; D tentatively reads TRBD1 or TRBD2 (5 bases each). The V and J ends lost 4 bases and 4 bases respectively, with 17 bases between them. Germline CDR1 reads SNHLY; CDR2 reads FYNNEI. The CDR3 is 16 amino acids. The CDR3 loop is CASSVELRAGYNEQFF. The DNA of the CDR3 is TGTGCCAGCAGTGTTGAACTGCGGGCAGGGTACAATGAGCAGTTCTTC.

This clonotype was recorded at least ten times. The chain uses TRBV20-1 and TRBJ1-1; D remains ambiguous. Germline CDR1 reads DFQATT; CDR2 reads SNEGSKA (reference sequence). There are 13 residues in the CDR3. With 3 bases removed from V and 0 bases from J, the gap between germline ends came to 8 bases. The CDR3 region has the DNA TGCAGTGCTAGGAGAGACATGAACACTGAAGCTTTCTTT. Amino acids: CSARRDMNTEAFF.

This clonotype has only one observation. The gene calls are TRBV2 and TRBJ2-7, with TRBD1 as a possible D gene (5 bases). Trimming stripped 5 bases from V and 0 bases from J, with 14 bases between. The germline CDR1 and CDR2 sequences are SNHLY and FYNNEI. The CDR3 runs 15 residues. CDR3 nucleotides: TGTGCCAGCAGTTCCAGCAGGGCTAGCTCCTACGAGCAGTACTTC. Residues: CASSSSRASSYEQYF.

On this clonotype: At one of its ends the junction is not consistent with the germline gene, which may arise from a read error. This chain uses TRBV20-1 with TRBJ2-5, with a possible D match to TRBD2 (6 bases). This CDR3 has 14 amino acids. CDR1 DFQATT and CDR2 SNEGSKA come from the germline V gene (reference sequence). CDR3 sequence: CSALEEGTWETQYF. The CDR3, as DNA: TGCAGTGCTTTGGAGGAGGGAACCTGGGAGACCCAGTACTTT.

V usage is TRBV25-1 and J usage is TRBJ2-7; D is perhaps TRBD2 (5 bases). V gave up 3 bases and J gave up 2 bases, with 17 bases separating them. This CDR3 is built from 16 residues. Germline lookup yields CDR1 MGHDK and CDR2 SYGVNS. CDR3 region: CASSEGDYPWPYEQYF. The DNA of the CDR3 is TGTGCCAGCAGTGAGGGAGACTATCCGTGGCCCTACGAGCAGTACTTC.

This clonotype was seen more than once but under ten times. V gene TRBV11-1 combines with J gene TRBJ1-5; no clear D. The CDR3 sequence is 13 residues long. Germline V lookup: CDR1 SGHAT, CDR2 FQDESV (reference sequence). V lost 1 base, J lost 7 bases, and 8 bases lay in between. The CDR3 spells CASSLDNGQPQHF. The CDR3 DNA sequence: TGTGCCAGCAGCTTAGACAATGGCCAGCCCCAGCATTTT.

The chain couples TRBV7-2 to TRBJ2-5; TRBD2 matches 9 bases. The ends lost 5 bases at V and 5 bases at J; junction bases unmatched: 15. CDR3 length equals 17 residues. The germline gives CDR1 SGHTA, CDR2 FQGNSA. The CDR3 is CASSPLISSGGPETQYF. In nucleotides, the CDR3 is TGTGCCAGCAGCCCCCTTATTAGTAGCGGGGGCCCGGAGACCCAGTACTTC.

This clonotype was detected many times. This sequence joins TRBV30 and TRBJ2-1, with D hard to call. Trimming took 5 bases from V and 0 from J, leaving 2 bases between them. The V gene's germline CDR1 is GTSNPN and CDR2 SVGIG (reference sequence). CDR3 length equals 11 residues. For the CDR3, the DNA is TGTGCCTGGGGCTCCTACAATGAGCAGTTCTTC. Translation: CAWGSYNEQFF.